The 14 T cell receptor beta chains below all came from one sample that was sequenced in a study of CD8+ T cells in alopecia areata. As to treatment: oral pan-JAK inhibitor, 5-10 mg twice daily. Extracted RNA was reverse transcribed, and the resulting cDNA served as sequencing template. Sequencing was performed with immunoSEQ multiplex PCR; in TCRdb, only in-frame clones are kept and a portion is missing. The sample consists of over 150,000 clones, roughly three fifths of them appearing once. The sample in question was CD8+ T cells sorted from blood, obtained at week 24, from a patient treated with tofacitinib. The receptor set was obtained from a human donor with alopecia areata.

The chain couples TRBV2 to TRBJ2-7; D gene ambiguous. CDR1 SNHLY and CDR2 FYNNEI come from the germline V gene. The ends were cut back, 6 bases at V and 1 base at J, with 10 bases in the middle. The CDR3 loop spans 13 amino acids. The CDR3 loop reads CASSPTLSYEQYF. The CDR3 nucleotides read TGTGCCAGCAGCCCGACTCTATCCTACGAGCAGTACTTC.

This clone has just a few counts. The genes are TRBV4-2 and TRBJ2-3, with TRBD2 as a possible D gene (7 bases). The germline gives CDR1 LGHNA, CDR2 YNFKEQ. The CDR3 has 16 residues. Trimming removed 2 bases at V and 4 bases at J, with 16 bases between. CDR3 protein: CASSQWWGGISDTQYF. CDR3 bases: TGTGCCAGCAGCCAATGGTGGGGGGGCATTTCAGATACGCAGTATTTT.

This clone was observed a few times. V and J are TRBV15 and TRBJ2-7; 8 positions agree with TRBD2. The CDR3 is 15 amino acids. Looked up from germline, CDR1 is LNHNV and CDR2 is YYDKDF (reference sequence). The V segment lost 2 bases and the J segment 4 bases; nucleotides outside the gene matches: 7. The CDR3 loop reads CATSRTTSGLYEQYF. The CDR3 coding sequence is TGTGCCACCAGCAGAACTACTAGCGGTTTATACGAGCAGTACTTC.

This clone was observed a handful of times. The V call is TRBV2, the J call TRBJ1-2, with a tentative D call TRBD1 (5 bases). The germline V gene has CDR1 SNHLY and CDR2 FYNNEI. The CDR3 loop spans 15 amino acids. V lost 3 bases and J 0 bases, leaving 11 bases between the germline ends. The CDR3 region is CASSEPGQANYGYTF. In nucleotides, the CDR3 is TGTGCCAGCAGTGAGCCAGGACAAGCTAACTATGGCTACACCTTC.

The gene calls are TRBV13 and TRBJ2-7; possibly TRBD1 or TRBD2 for D (5 bases each). From germline, CDR1 is PRHDT and CDR2 FYEKMQ (reference sequence). CDR3 length: 14 residues. V lost 5 bases and J lost 5, with 16 bases in between. The CDR3 loop reads CASSPRDGINEQYF. The CDR3 nucleotides are TGTGCCAGCAGCCCCCGGGACGGAATCAACGAGCAGTACTTC.

This sequence joins TRBV13 and TRBJ1-3, with D hard to call. Between the trimmed V and J ends, which lost 9 bases and 0 bases, there was a span of 9 bases. The CDR3 contains 13 residues. Germline V gene lookup returns CDR1 PRHDT and CDR2 FYEKMQ (reference sequence). This CDR3 reads CASSGDSGNTIYF. In DNA, the CDR3 is TGTGCCAGTTCCGGGGACTCTGGAAACACCATATATTTT.

The chain's CDR3 is CSVLRAGRGTEAFF. The CDR3 bases are TGCAGCGTTCTTCGGGCAGGGAGGGGCACTGAAGCTTTCTTT. This rearrangement joins TRBV29-1 to TRBJ1-1; TRBD1 might be the D (5 bases). This CDR3 region has 14 residues. The germline V and J ends were trimmed by 5 bases and 4 bases, with 17 bases remaining between them. The germline gives CDR1 SQVTM, CDR2 ANQGSEA.

This clone was counted between two and nine times. The V gene is TRBV5-1, the J gene TRBJ1-1; D is ambiguous. The CDR3 extends over 15 amino acids. V shed 0 bases and J shed 0 bases, with 9 bases lying between them. In germline, CDR1 is SGHRS, CDR2 YFSETQ. DNA of the CDR3: TGCGCCAGCAGCTTGGGACGGATCATGAACACTGAAGCTTTCTTT. This gives the protein CASSLGRIMNTEAFF.

This clone was counted a few times. This sequence joins TRBV27 and TRBJ1-2; D is unclear. CDR3 size: 13 residues. The V gene's germline CDR1 is MNHEY and CDR2 SMNVEV (reference sequence). Trimming took off 5 bases at V and 6 bases at J, with 13 bases between the two ends. CDR3 sequence reads: CASSGLGRNGYTF. The CDR3 region has the DNA TGTGCCAGCAGTGGTTTGGGTCGTAATGGCTACACCTTC.

V usage is TRBV10-3 and J usage is TRBJ1-4; TRBD1 aligns across 7 bases. The ends lost 6 bases at V and 8 bases at J; junction bases unmatched: 6. The CDR3 contains 13 residues. CDR1 is ENHRY, CDR2 SYGVKD, per germline. CDR3 sequence reads: CAIRRDSQEKLFF. The CDR3 DNA reads as TGTGCCATCAGGAGGGACAGCCAAGAAAAACTGTTTTTT.

The chain has TRBV5-1 and TRBJ1-2; D possibly corresponds to TRBD1 (6 bases). Trimming stripped 4 bases from V and 6 bases from J, with 16 bases between. Germline V CDR1 and CDR2: SGHRS, YFSETQ. The CDR3 has 14 residues. Here the CDR3 DNA reads TGCGCCAGCAGCCAACGAGCAGGGGTGGATGGCTACACCTTC. It is translated as CASSQRAGVDGYTF.

This clone was seen a single time. The genes are TRBV27 and TRBJ2-2; the match to TRBD2 covers 12 bases. CDR3 length: 15 amino acids. Germline V CDR1 and CDR2: MNHEY, SMNVEV (reference sequence). J lost 6 bases, V lost 3 bases, and 2 bases had no gene match. CDR3 residues: CASSLTSGGAGELFF. Here the CDR3 DNA reads TGTGCCAGCAGTTTGACTAGCGGGGGAGCCGGGGAGCTGTTTTTT.

A word on this clone: The sample holds other DNA sequences that translate to the same CDR3. V usage is TRBV5-1 and J usage is TRBJ2-7, with D uncertain. Trimming shortened V by 0 bases and J by 2 bases, and 6 bases separated the two germline ends. Germline assignment: CDR1 SGHRS and CDR2 YFSETQ. This CDR3 comprises 13 residues. The CDR3 DNA sequence: TGCGCCAGCAGCTTGGACAGAGCCTACGAGCAGTACTTC. This encodes CASSLDRAYEQYF.

V usage is TRBV5-1 and J usage is TRBJ2-7; no definite D call. CDR1 SGHRS and CDR2 YFSETQ come from the germline V gene. The CDR3 loop spans 10 amino acids. Deletions cut 0 bases from V and 7 bases from J, with 2 bases between. This chain's CDR3 is CASSLEEQYF. The CDR3 DNA reads TGCGCCAGCAGCTTGGAAGAGCAGTACTTC.